The 24 T cell receptor beta chains in this list originate from one sample, sequenced in a study of T cell changes during pregnancy in multiple sclerosis (dated 2019 in TCRdb). The protocol used for the library was the immunoSEQ multiplex PCR assay. In its TCRdb copy, this immuneACCESS table keeps in-frame sequences only and misses some clones. Where compared with another copy, unresolved V genes explain less than half of these, and the others have no known cause. The sample has about 28,000 clones on record, about 88% of them singletons. Roughly 0.77% of the sample lies in the top ten. The sample in question was CD4+ T cells from peripheral blood mononuclear cells, obtained in the second trimester of pregnancy. The receptors were sampled from a female donor with multiple sclerosis, enrolled in a pregnancy study.

V usage is TRBV7-2 and J usage is TRBJ2-3, with 11 positions matching TRBD2. Germline-derived CDR1 and CDR2 are SGHTA and FQGNSA. Trimming at V came to 4 bases and at J to 5 bases, leaving 5 bases not matched to a gene. CDR3 length: 15 residues. CDR3 protein: CASSYSGGEGDTQYF. CDR3 nucleotide sequence: TGTGCCAGCAGCTATAGCGGGGGGGAGGGAGATACGCAGTATTTT.

The V gene is TRBV15, the J gene TRBJ1-1; no reliable D call. The germline V gene encodes CDR1 LNHNV and CDR2 YYDKDF (reference sequence). The CDR3 is 16 amino acids. The V and J ends lost 0 bases and 0 bases respectively, with 11 bases between them. The CDR3 coding sequence is TGTGCCACCAGCAGAGATGGAGGCAGCCTGAACACTGAAGCTTTCTTT. Protein: CATSRDGGSLNTEAFF.

This sequence joins TRBV6-1 and TRBJ1-1; D is perhaps TRBD1 (6 bases). This CDR3 spans 13 amino acids. Germline CDR1 MNHNS, CDR2 SASEGT. Trimming took 8 bases from V and 5 from J, leaving 15 bases between them. CDR3 nucleotide sequence: TGTGCCAGCGGGGGGCAGGGAGGGACTGAAGCTTTCTTT. It is translated as CASGGQGGTEAFF.

This clone was observed a handful of times. The chain's CDR3 is CASSSGLAGGAQTQYF. The CDR3 nucleotides are TGTGCCAGCAGTTCCGGGTTGGCGGGGGGGGCCCAGACCCAGTACTTC. The chain uses TRBV27 and TRBJ2-5; 9 bases match TRBD2. The CDR3 has 16 residues. CDR1 MNHEY and CDR2 SMNVEV come from the germline V gene (reference sequence). V shed 4 bases, J shed 6 bases, and the junction held 12 bases outside the gene matches.

CDR3 in DNA: TGTGCCAGCAGTTGGACAGACTATGGCTACACCTTC. Translation gives CASSWTDYGYTF. The chain has TRBV28 and TRBJ1-2; D perhaps matches TRBD1 (6 bases). Between the trimmed V and J ends, which lost 4 bases and 3 bases, there was a span of 6 bases. The CDR3 spans 12 residues. Germline V lookup: CDR1 MDHEN, CDR2 SYDVKM.

The chain recombines TRBV6-1 with TRBJ1-1; D uncertain. Germline V gene lookup returns CDR1 MNHNS and CDR2 SASEGT. Trimming took 3 bases from V and 6 from J, leaving 17 bases between them. The CDR3 is 15 residues long. In nucleotides, the CDR3 is TGTGCCAGCAGTGAGGCGGGAGGGAGGAGGGCTGAAGCTTTCTTT. This translates into CASSEAGGRRAEAFF.

The chain has TRBV7-8 and TRBJ2-2; 8 nucleotides align to TRBD1. In germline, CDR1 is SGHVS, CDR2 FQNEAQ. V was clipped by 4 bases and J by 0 bases; unmatched bases: 4. The CDR3 has 16 residues. The CDR3 nucleotides are TGTGCCAGCAGCTCCTTACAGGGGGCGAACACCGGGGAGCTGTTTTTT. Its protein product is CASSSLQGANTGELFF. The whole variable domain, remainder taken from reference TRBV7-8 and TRBJ2-2, is GAGVSQSPRYKVAKRGQDVALRCDPISGHVSLFWYQQALGQGPEFLTYFQNEAQLDKSGLPSDRFFAERPEGSVSTLKIQRTQQEDSAVYLCASSSLQGANTGELFFGEGSRLTVL.

The chain joins TRBV18 to TRBJ2-2, with D maybe TRBD1 (6 bases). CDR1 and CDR2 (germline): KGHSH, LQKENI. The CDR3 extends over 17 amino acids. Trimming left V 2 bases short and J 0 bases short, with 13 bases between. CDR3 coding DNA: TGTGCCAGCTCACCATTACAGGGACAAGCGAACACCGGGGAGCTGTTTTTT. It encodes CASSPLQGQANTGELFF.

This rearrangement joins TRBV4-2 to TRBJ2-1; 9 bases line up with TRBD2. The germline gives CDR1 LGHNA, CDR2 YNFKEQ. J was trimmed by 12 bases and V by 3 bases; bases with no gene match: 12. The CDR3 spans 15 residues. CDR3 nucleotide sequence: TGTGCCAGCAGCCACTCCGGGGAGCGGGGGGCTCGGCAGTTCTTC. It yields the protein CASSHSGERGARQFF.

This chain connects TRBV4-2 to TRBJ2-2; 9 nucleotides align to TRBD1. CDR3 size: 16 residues. CDR1 and CDR2 from the germline V gene are LGHNA and YNFKEQ. The trim removed 0 bases at V and 5 bases at J, leaving 4 bases unmatched. In DNA form, the CDR3 reads TGTGCCAGCAGCCAAGAGCCGGACAGGGGAACCGGGGAGCTGTTTTTT. Residues: CASSQEPDRGTGELFF.

The chain combines TRBV9 with TRBJ2-5, with 12 bases fitting TRBD2. V shed 0 bases, J shed 10 bases, and the junction held 7 bases outside the gene matches. This CDR3 has 15 residues. The germline V gene encodes CDR1 SGDLS and CDR2 YYNGEE. CDR3 loop: CASSVGLAGAWGQYF. In DNA, the CDR3 is TGTGCCAGCAGCGTAGGACTAGCGGGGGCGTGGGGCCAGTACTTC.

V usage is TRBV30 and J usage is TRBJ2-5, with TRBD1 matching over 8 bases. The junction had 9 bases not matched to a gene; V was cut back by 7 bases and J by 2 bases. This CDR3 is built from 14 residues. Per the germline V gene, CDR1 is GTSNPN and CDR2 is SVGIG (reference sequence). As DNA, the CDR3 is TGTGCCTTAACCGGGACAGGCTCACAAGAGACCCAGTACTTC. Residues: CALTGTGSQETQYF.

This chain connects TRBV2 to TRBJ1-1; 10 bases line up with TRBD1. In germline, CDR1 is SNHLY, CDR2 FYNNEI. Unmatched junction bases numbered 12, after V lost 4 bases and J lost 1 base. The CDR3 runs to 18 residues. CDR3 protein: CASSGPKTGGNWNTEAFF. For the CDR3, the DNA is TGTGCCAGCAGTGGACCGAAGACAGGGGGCAATTGGAACACTGAAGCTTTCTTT. The full variable domain, its missing parts supplied by reference TRBV2 and TRBJ1-1, is EPEVTQTPSHQVTQMGQEVILRCVPISNHLYFYWYRQILGQKVEFLVSFYNNEISEKSEIFDDQFSVERPDGSNFTLKIRSTKLEDSAMYFCASSGPKTGGNWNTEAFFGQGTRLTVV.

This clone was seen a few times. The chain employs TRBV29-1 and TRBJ1-2; D call uncertain. Germline lookup yields CDR1 SQVTM and CDR2 ANQGSEA. V lost 2 bases, J lost 7 bases, and 2 bases lay in between. The length of the CDR3 is 9 residues. The chain's CDR3 is CSVERGYTF. The CDR3 coding sequence is TGCAGCGTTGAACGTGGCTACACCTTC.

The V gene is TRBV2, the J gene TRBJ1-2, with 8 bases identical to TRBD1. There are 14 residues in the CDR3. V lost 7 bases and J lost 5; bases outside the gene matches: 9. The germline V gene has CDR1 SNHLY and CDR2 FYNNEI. Here the CDR3 reads CASTDDRGSYGYTF. The CDR3 DNA follows: TGTGCCAGCACTGACGACAGGGGTTCTTATGGCTACACCTTC. Using reference TRBV2 and TRBJ1-2 for the parts outside the CDR3, the full variable domain is EPEVTQTPSHQVTQMGQEVILRCVPISNHLYFYWYRQILGQKVEFLVSFYNNEISEKSEIFDDQFSVERPDGSNFTLKIRSTKLEDSAMYFCASTDDRGSYGYTFGSGTRLTVV.

Sample share makes this clone medium-sized. The chain uses TRBV5-1 and TRBJ1-2; maybe TRBD1 (5 bases). This CDR3 is 15 amino acids long. The V end lost 4 bases, the J end lost 6 bases, and 19 bases lay between the germline ends. Germline values: CDR1 SGHRS, CDR2 YFSETQ. CDR3 amino acids: CASSPTHPDIDGYTF. The CDR3 DNA follows: TGCGCCAGCAGCCCTACTCACCCGGACATTGATGGCTACACCTTC. Full variable domain (outside the CDR3, taken from reference TRBV5-1 and TRBJ1-2): KAGVTQTPRYLIKTRGQQVTLSCSPISGHRSVSWYQQTPGQGLQFLFEYFSETQRNKGNFPGRFSGRQFSNSRSEMNVSTLELGDSALYLCASSPTHPDIDGYTFGSGTRLTVV.

This clone came up once. The rearrangement uses TRBV29-1 and TRBJ1-1, with TRBD1 identical over 11 bases. Germline CDR1 is SQVTM and CDR2 is ANQGSEA. V gave up 4 bases and J gave up 4 bases; unmatched junction bases: 5. The CDR3 runs 14 residues. CDR3 loop: CSVGSGQGGTEAFF. The CDR3, as DNA: TGCAGCGTTGGATCGGGACAGGGGGGCACTGAAGCTTTCTTT.

The chain employs TRBV9 and TRBJ2-1; tentatively, D is TRBD2 (6 bases). The CDR3 covers 13 residues. Deletions cut 1 base from V and 10 bases from J, with 12 bases between. Germline CDR1 reads SGDLS; CDR2 reads YYNGEE. This chain's CDR3 is CASSVRLGGEQFF. Written as DNA, the CDR3 is TGTGCCAGCAGCGTACGCTTGGGAGGCGAGCAGTTCTTC.

In this sample, this clone turned up once. Germline and junction disagree at one end, which may indicate a read error. This chain connects TRBV7-7 to TRBJ2-1, with TRBD1 identical over 7 bases. CDR3 length equals 16 residues. Germline CDR1 and CDR2: SSHAT and FNYEAQ (reference sequence). CDR3 sequence (DNA): TGTGCTAGCAGCTTAAACACGGCAGGGGGCTACAATGAGCAGTTCTTC. Protein product: CASSLNTAGGYNEQFF.

By sample fraction, this clone is medium-sized. CDR3 sequence reads: CASSERSGGFNEQFF. The CDR3 DNA follows: TGTGCCAGCAGTGAAAGAAGCGGGGGGTTCAATGAGCAGTTCTTC. The genes are TRBV2 and TRBJ2-1; 9 bases are shared with TRBD2. V lost 2 bases and J lost 6; bases outside the gene matches: 5. Per the germline V gene, CDR1 is SNHLY and CDR2 is FYNNEI. This CDR3 spans 15 amino acids. The variable domain in full, completed from reference TRBV2 and TRBJ2-1, reads EPEVTQTPSHQVTQMGQEVILRCVPISNHLYFYWYRQILGQKVEFLVSFYNNEISEKSEIFDDQFSVERPDGSNFTLKIRSTKLEDSAMYFCASSERSGGFNEQFFGPGTRLTVL.

The chain combines TRBV2 with TRBJ2-7; no reliable D call. The CDR3 spans 12 residues. CDR1 is SNHLY, CDR2 FYNNEI, per germline. Deletions cut 6 bases from V and 2 bases from J, with 8 bases between. CDR3 nucleotides: TGTGCCAGCAGGTCTACCCCCTACGAGCAGTACTTC. Its translation is CASRSTPYEQYF. The full variable domain, its missing parts supplied by reference TRBV2 and TRBJ2-7, is EPEVTQTPSHQVTQMGQEVILRCVPISNHLYFYWYRQILGQKVEFLVSFYNNEISEKSEIFDDQFSVERPDGSNFTLKIRSTKLEDSAMYFCASRSTPYEQYFGPGTRLTVT.

CDR3 sequence (DNA): TGTGCCAGCACCTCCGGACAAATGGGGACCGGGGAGCTGTTTTTT. Its translation: CASTSGQMGTGELFF. The chain is built from TRBV7-9 and TRBJ2-2, with D possibly being TRBD1 (5 bases). The germline V gene encodes CDR1 SEHNR and CDR2 FQNEAQ (reference sequence). V was pared by 7 bases and J by 5 bases, with 17 bases between. The CDR3 length is 15 residues.

The chain employs TRBV6-5 and TRBJ1-1; 9 bases align to TRBD1. The V gene end was trimmed by 6 bases and the J gene end by 1 base; junction bases not matched to a gene: 6. Germline CDR1 is MNHEY and CDR2 is SVGAGI. The CDR3 is 15 residues long. CDR3 protein: CASREQGAGNTEAFF. Here the CDR3 DNA reads TGTGCCAGCAGAGAACAGGGGGCGGGGAACACTGAAGCTTTCTTT.

This chain connects TRBV6-1 to TRBJ1-6, with TRBD1 identical over 8 bases. Germline CDR1 MNHNS, CDR2 SASEGT. The CDR3 has 15 residues. With V trimmed by 9 bases and J by 9 bases, 13 bases remained unmatched. DNA for the CDR3: TGTGCCAGTTCCCAAGGACAGGGAGAAAGTTCACCCCTCCACTTT. Its translation is CASSQGQGESSPLHF.